The 30 T cell receptor beta chains reported below all come from one sample, sequenced in a study of Ad26.COV2.S vaccination and SARS-CoV-2 variants. TCRdb's copy holds only in-frame clones and misses some; the assay was immunoSEQ multiplex PCR. The sample holds around 370,000 clones, roughly 94% seen once. Material: peripheral blood, obtained after recovery from COVID-19. The origin of the receptors is a human donor who had recovered from COVID-19.

The gene calls are TRBV4-3 and TRBJ1-1, with 8 positions matching TRBD1. The CDR3 length is 15 residues. Per germline, CDR1 LGHNA and CDR2 YSLEER. The ends lost 3 bases at V and 1 base at J; junction bases unmatched: 4. The CDR3 protein is CASSHDGQGNTEAFF. The CDR3, as DNA: TGCGCCAGCAGCCATGATGGACAGGGGAACACTGAAGCTTTCTTT.

The gene calls are TRBV18 and TRBJ1-5, with D tentatively TRBD1 (5 bases). Trimming took off 3 bases at V and 8 bases at J, with 11 bases between the two ends. The CDR3 consists of 13 residues. CDR1 is KGHSH, CDR2 LQKENI, per germline. The DNA of the CDR3 is TGTGCCAGCTCACCGGAGTCCAGGGAGCCCCAGCATTTT. Amino acid sequence: CASSPESREPQHF. The whole variable domain, remainder taken from reference TRBV18 and TRBJ1-5, is NAGVMQNPRHLVRRRGQEARLRCSPMKGHSHVYWYRQLPEEGLKFMVYLQKENIIDESGMPKERFSAEFPKEGPSILRIQQVVRGDSAAYFCASSPESREPQHFGDGTRLSIL.

V and J are TRBV19 and TRBJ1-5; 7 bases line up with TRBD1. Per the germline V gene, CDR1 is LNHDA and CDR2 is SQIVND (reference sequence). The CDR3 loop spans 14 amino acids. After removal of 7 bases from V and 5 bases from J, the junction contained 8 bases not matched to a gene. In DNA form, the CDR3 reads TGTGCCAGTACCCCCCGACAGGGAGATCAGCCCCAGCATTTT. Protein sequence: CASTPRQGDQPQHF.

V and J are TRBV13 and TRBJ2-1, with D perhaps assigned TRBD1 or TRBD2 (5 bases each). V lost 9 bases to trimming and J lost 0 bases, with 21 bases between them. There are 17 residues in the CDR3. CDR1 and CDR2 from the germline V gene are PRHDT and FYEKMQ (reference sequence). CDR3 bases: TGTGCCAGTCAACCAAGCGGACACCTGAGCTCCTACAATGAGCAGTTCTTC. Protein sequence: CASQPSGHLSSYNEQFF.

V usage is TRBV2 and J usage is TRBJ2-4; possible D gene TRBD1, 6 bases. CDR3 size: 12 residues. V shed 6 bases and J shed 7 bases, with 10 bases lying between them. The germline V gene has CDR1 SNHLY and CDR2 FYNNEI. CDR3 nucleotides: TGTGCCAGCAGACTTACAGGGAACATTCAGTACTTC. The encoded protein is CASRLTGNIQYF.

The chain recombines TRBV6-2 or TRBV6-3 with TRBJ2-3, with D unresolved. Trimming cost V 6 bases and J 15 bases, with 16 bases left between them. From germline, CDR1 is MNHEY and CDR2 SVGEGT. CDR3 size: 11 residues. CDR3 DNA sequence: TGTGCCAGCAGCTGGGCGGCTAGGTTTTATTTT. It specifies CASSWAARFYF.

The chain combines TRBV6-5 with TRBJ1-3; 7 nucleotides line up with TRBD1. Germline assignment: CDR1 MNHEY and CDR2 SVGAGI. The CDR3 is 15 residues long. V lost 3 bases to trimming and J lost 4 bases; unmatched junction nucleotides: 6. DNA of the CDR3: TGTGCCAGCAGTTATCGGACAGGCACGGGAAACACCATATATTTT. Protein product: CASSYRTGTGNTIYF.

The chain has TRBV6-6 and TRBJ1-1; 9 positions agree with TRBD1. The germline CDR1 and CDR2 sequences are MNHNY and SVGAGI (reference sequence). The CDR3 is 15 amino acids. V shed 2 bases and J 2 bases; nucleotides not matched to a gene: 3. CDR3 DNA sequence: TGTGCCAGCAGTTACAGGGGACAGGGTAACACTGAAGCTTTCTTT. This encodes CASSYRGQGNTEAFF.

This chain connects TRBV5-1 to TRBJ2-3, with 13 positions matching TRBD2. CDR1 and CDR2 from the germline V gene are SGHRS and YFSETQ. The ends lost 1 base at V and 2 bases at J; junction bases unmatched: 10. This CDR3 is 19 amino acids long. The CDR3 protein is CASSLSRLAGGKTTDTQYF. The CDR3 DNA follows: TGCGCCAGCAGCTTGTCCCGACTAGCGGGGGGAAAGACCACAGATACGCAGTATTTT.

V usage is TRBV15 and J usage is TRBJ1-1; D ambiguous. CDR1 LNHNV and CDR2 YYDKDF come from the germline V gene (reference sequence). CDR3 length: 14 amino acids. The germline V and J ends were trimmed by 7 bases and 1 base, with 13 bases remaining between them. The CDR3 protein is CATTNHLGNTEAFF. The CDR3 nucleotides read TGTGCCACCACTAATCACCTAGGGAACACTGAAGCTTTCTTT. Together with reference TRBV15 and TRBJ1-1, the CDR3 gives the full variable domain: DAMVIQNPRYQVTQFGKPVTLSCSQTLNHNVMYWYQQKSSQAPKLLFHYYDKDFNNEADTPDNFQSRRPNTSFCFLDIRSPGLGDTAMYLCATTNHLGNTEAFFGQGTRLTVV.

The genes are TRBV5-8 and TRBJ1-6, with no clear D. CDR3 length: 13 amino acids. Germline assignment: CDR1 SGHTS and CDR2 YDEGEE. The V end lost 0 bases, the J end lost 6 bases, and 4 bases lay between the germline ends. CDR3 region: CASSLVSNSPLHF. In DNA form, the CDR3 reads TGTGCCAGCAGCTTGGTGTCTAATTCACCCCTCCACTTT.

V gene TRBV6-2 or TRBV6-3 combines with J gene TRBJ1-1; the D gene is possibly TRBD1 (5 bases). Germline loops: CDR1 MNHEY, CDR2 SVGEGT. This CDR3 is built from 14 residues. Trimming took 2 bases from V and 2 from J, leaving 9 bases between them. As DNA, the CDR3 is TGTGCCAGCAGTTACATGGGGGGTAACACTGAAGCTTTCTTT. Protein sequence: CASSYMGGNTEAFF.

In this sample, this clone turned up once. This chain joins TRBV5-1 and TRBJ1-1, with D possibly TRBD1 on 5 matching bases. The germline V gene has CDR1 SGHRS and CDR2 YFSETQ. V lost 0 bases and J lost 7, with 10 bases in between. The CDR3 extends over 13 amino acids. The CDR3 nucleotides read TGCGCCAGCAGCTTGGAGGGGATCGGTGAAGCTTTCTTT. Its protein product is CASSLEGIGEAFF.

The J gene is TRBJ1-6, the V gene TRBV19, with 9 nucleotides matching TRBD1. The CDR3 covers 19 residues. V lost 5 bases and J lost 5; bases outside the gene matches: 16. Germline V gene sequence: CDR1 LNHDA, CDR2 SQIVND (reference sequence). In DNA form, the CDR3 reads TGTGCCAGTAGTCTCGAAGCGGGACAGGGATCGAGTCATAATTCACCCCTCCACTTT. This encodes CASSLEAGQGSSHNSPLHF.

This rearrangement joins TRBV4-1 to TRBJ2-1; D may be TRBD2 (6 bases). The CDR3 totals 16 residues. Germline V gene data show CDR1 as MGHRA and CDR2 as YSYEKL. V was clipped by 1 base and J by 0 bases, with 10 bases between them. CDR3 loop: CASSQGAGRSYNEQFF. In DNA, the CDR3 is TGCGCCAGCAGCCAAGGGGCGGGGCGCTCCTACAATGAGCAGTTCTTC.

The chain couples TRBV3-1 (or the pseudogene TRBV3-2) to TRBJ2-7; 8 positions match TRBD1. The CDR3 consists of 15 residues. The junction had 5 bases not matched to a gene; V was cut back by 4 bases and J by 0 bases. Germline-derived CDR1 and CDR2 are LGHDT and YNNKEL (reference sequence). The CDR3 is CASSRPGQVSYEQYF. The CDR3 DNA reads TGTGCCAGCAGCCGACCGGGACAGGTCTCCTACGAGCAGTACTTC.

Here the CDR3 reads CASSLARSQQFF. In DNA form, the CDR3 reads TGTGCCAGCAGCTTGGCTCGGTCCCAGCAGTTCTTC. The rearrangement joins TRBV5-4 to TRBJ2-1, with D unclear. Germline V gives CDR1 SGHNT, CDR2 YYREEE (reference sequence). The V gene lost 0 bases and the J gene lost 11 bases, with 9 bases spanning the gap. This CDR3 region has 12 residues.

This chain joins TRBV6-5 and TRBJ1-1; D is perhaps TRBD1 (5 bases). V was trimmed by 6 bases and J by 3 bases, leaving 17 bases between them. The germline gives CDR1 MNHEY, CDR2 SVGAGI. There are 15 residues in the CDR3. The CDR3 bases are TGTGCCAGCAGGGACGTCGGGACGGGGGACACTGAAGCTTTCTTT. Protein product: CASRDVGTGDTEAFF.

The V call is TRBV7-7, the J call TRBJ2-1; D remains unclear. Trimming removed 5 bases at V and 6 bases at J, with 20 bases between. Germline CDR1 reads SSHAT; CDR2 reads FNYEAQ (reference sequence). The CDR3 runs 16 residues. CDR3 DNA: TGTGCCAGCAGCCCCCAGGCTCTTTTCTCCCTCAATGAGCAGTTCTTC. Protein sequence: CASSPQALFSLNEQFF.

The CDR3 sequence is CASSRMGLAGNIQYF. The CDR3 bases are TGTGCCAGCAGCCGAATGGGTCTAGCGGGAAACATTCAGTACTTC. The chain couples TRBV5-4 to TRBJ2-4, with TRBD2 identical over 8 bases. Germline CDR1 SGHNT, CDR2 YYREEE (reference sequence). Trimming at V came to 4 bases and at J to 6 bases, leaving 9 bases not matched to a gene. The CDR3 loop spans 15 amino acids.

The chain has TRBV5-6 and TRBJ2-2; D not resolved. The CDR3 loop spans 17 amino acids. V shed 3 bases and J shed 0 bases, with 15 bases lying between them. Germline V gene lookup returns CDR1 SGHDT and CDR2 YYEEEE. The chain's CDR3 is CASSSLIRTSNTGELFF. Here the CDR3 DNA reads TGTGCCAGCAGCTCGCTGATCCGGACCTCGAACACCGGGGAGCTGTTTTTT.

CDR3 residues: CASSLRLGATSTDTQYF. Written as DNA, the CDR3 is TGTGCCAGCAGCTTAAGATTGGGTGCGACTAGCACAGATACGCAGTATTTT. This chain joins TRBV7-2 and TRBJ2-3; no clear D gene. Trimming removed 2 bases from V and 0 bases from J, with 15 bases in between. The CDR3 totals 17 residues. Germline V gives CDR1 SGHTA, CDR2 FQGNSA.

This chain joins TRBV6-5 and TRBJ1-2; maybe TRBD1 (5 bases). CDR3 length equals 15 residues. Germline assignment: CDR1 MNHEY and CDR2 SVGAGI. The V and J ends lost 4 bases and 8 bases respectively, with 20 bases between them. In DNA, the CDR3 is TGTGCCAGCAGTTCCGCTCAAGGCAGGGTGGGCGGCTACACCTTC. It is translated as CASSSAQGRVGGYTF.

The rearrangement links TRBV2 to TRBJ2-5, with 11 bases that match TRBD2. Germline values: CDR1 SNHLY, CDR2 FYNNEI. With 8 bases clipped from V and 3 bases from J, the junction kept 11 bases outside the gene matches. The CDR3 runs to 16 residues. As DNA, the CDR3 is TGTGCCAGCCCTCCCGGCCTTAGCGGGGGGGAAGAGACCCAGTACTTC. Translated, it gives CASPPGLSGGEETQYF.

This chain links TRBV25-1 with TRBJ2-5; no clear D gene. Germline V gives CDR1 MGHDK, CDR2 SYGVNS. V gave up 2 bases and J gave up 1 base, with 5 bases separating them. The CDR3 loop spans 13 amino acids. The CDR3 sequence is CASSEPGQETQYF. In nucleotides, the CDR3 is TGTGCCAGCAGTGAACCGGGCCAAGAGACCCAGTACTTC.

J is TRBJ2-2 and V is TRBV15, with D perhaps TRBD1 (5 bases). V was shortened by 4 bases and J by 3 bases, with 12 bases between the two germline ends. The CDR3 totals 15 residues. CDR1 is LNHNV, CDR2 YYDKDF, per germline (reference sequence). CDR3 sequence (DNA): TGTGCCACCAGCAACGACAGACCCGACACCGGGGAGCTGTTTTTT. Protein sequence: CATSNDRPDTGELFF. The full variable domain, its missing parts supplied by reference TRBV15 and TRBJ2-2, is DAMVIQNPRYQVTQFGKPVTLSCSQTLNHNVMYWYQQKSSQAPKLLFHYYDKDFNNEADTPDNFQSRRPNTSFCFLDIRSPGLGDTAMYLCATSNDRPDTGELFFGEGSRLTVL.

J is TRBJ2-7 and V is TRBV14; D is unclear. V gave up 4 bases and J gave up 2 bases, with 6 bases separating them. The CDR3 length is 12 residues. Germline-derived CDR1 and CDR2 are SGHDN and FVKESK. CDR3 loop: CASSRGTYEQYF. In nucleotides, the CDR3 is TGTGCCAGCAGCCGCGGAACCTACGAGCAGTACTTC.

DNA of the CDR3: TGTGCCAGCTCAGAGAGCAGTGAAGCTTTCTTT. Amino acids: CASSESSEAFF. The V call is TRBV18, the J call TRBJ1-1; D is unresolved. The CDR3 consists of 11 residues. Germline V gene sequence: CDR1 KGHSH, CDR2 LQKENI. V lost 5 bases to trimming and J lost 7 bases, with 8 bases between them.

The chain carries TRBV4-1 and TRBJ1-4; D unresolved. Germline V gene lookup returns CDR1 MGHRA and CDR2 YSYEKL. The CDR3 runs 20 residues. Between the trimmed V and J ends, which lost 1 base and 0 bases, there was a span of 21 bases. CDR3 nucleotide sequence: TGCGCCAGCAGCCAAGTTCTGGATCCCAGAGGATCTGCAACTAATGAAAAACTGTTTTTT. Translation gives CASSQVLDPRGSATNEKLFF.

The chain uses TRBV6-2 or TRBV6-3 and TRBJ1-1; D gene uncertain. The V and J ends lost 0 bases and 1 base respectively, with 6 bases between them. In germline, CDR1 is MNHEY, CDR2 SVGEGT. CDR3 length: 14 residues. CDR3 sequence (DNA): TGTGCCAGCAGTTACTCGGTAGGGAACACTGAAGCTTTCTTT. Translated, it gives CASSYSVGNTEAFF.